This T cell receptor (beta chain) was sequenced in a study of TIL therapy for anti-PD-1-resistant metastatic lung cancer. As for the study in general: Half of patients were current or former smokers. Tumors carried a median about 1.5 non-synonymous mutations per megabase.

Sequencing used immunoSEQ v3. Clones were read by immunoSEQ multiplex PCR, and TCRdb kept only the in-frame ones, dropping some. The table shows just over 45,000 clones, with 65% to 80% occurring only once. V lost 2 bases to trimming and J lost 2 bases; unmatched junction nucleotides: 6. Germline V gives CDR1 SGHNT, CDR2 YYREEE (reference sequence). The CDR3 length is 17 residues. Regarding time point: pre-treatment sample, taken before nivolumab and TIL therapy. Stage 4 NSCLC adults joined between late 2017 and January 2020. The sample in question was blood, obtained at baseline. The origin of this receptor is a man in his 70s with non-small cell lung cancer. The rearrangement joins TRBV5-4 to TRBJ2-7; TRBD2 matches at 14 bases. In DNA form, the CDR3 reads TGTGCCAGCAGCTTAGGGACTAGCGGGAGTGGCGCCTACGAGCAGTACTTC. It specifies CASSLGTSGSGAYEQYF. Looking up the rest from reference TRBV5-4 and TRBJ2-7 gives the full variable domain: ETGVTQSPTHLIKTRGQQVTLRCSSQSGHNTVSWYQQALGQGPQFIFQYYREEENGRGNFPPRFSGLQFPNYSSELNVNALELDDSALYLCASSLGTSGSGAYEQYFGPGTRLTVT.